This record looks at one T cell receptor beta chain sequence and its context. This CDR3 has 12 residues. Germline assignment: CDR1 LNHNV and CDR2 YYDKDF (reference sequence). Trimming took off 8 bases at V and 5 bases at J, with 12 bases between the two ends. This entry belongs to a study of blood T cell repertoires in COVID-19. Study summary: Samples representing acute and convalescent COVID-19 were sourced from the United States, Italy and Spain.

Under the authors' procedure: Amplification with reference gene primers provided the estimates of nucleated cell counts. Using immunoSEQ multiplex PCR, the repertoire was profiled, and TCRdb retains in-frame clones only, with some absent. V, J and clone size are those of that table, while D and trimming were read from the DNA. This table has nearly 80,000 clones, about 93% appearing once. This TCR derives from a woman over 75 with acute or convalescent COVID-19. V usage is TRBV15 and J usage is TRBJ2-5, with a weak D call TRBD2 (5 bases). The sequenced sample was peripheral blood. In DNA form, the CDR3 reads TGTGCCACCTCGAGGGTCGGGGAGACCCAGTACTTC. Translation gives CATSRVGETQYF.